This T cell receptor (beta chain) came from a study of T cell responses to AZD1222 COVID-19 vaccine (dated by TCRdb to the early 2020s). Background for the entire study: AZD1222 recipients with second doses at about 4 weeks or about 12 weeks were pooled, because spike-specific TCR depth and breadth did not differ between schedules. TCR sequencing covered 233 trial participants: 207 given two doses of AZD1222 and about 26 given two doses of MenACWY control vaccine. Enrollment into the trials was organized by age into subgroups of 18-55, 56-69 and 70-plus years, and those subgroups contained around 150, 28 and 57 TCR-sequenced participants, respectively.

The CDR3 regions of human TCRbeta chains were analyzed by immunosequencing. Turning to the authors' computational methods: TCRs in the repertoires were matched against a reference library of SARS-CoV-2-specific TCRs that had been generated with the MIRA antigen-specificity platform. Breadth meant the fraction of unique TCRs that were SARS-CoV-2-associated, whereas depth meant the fraction of total T cells that were SARS-CoV-2-associated. Each spike-specific TCR was assigned to its reactive spike region and to a CD4 or CD8 class using the MIRA data. Log10-transformed breadth and depth values were compared by one-way ANOVA with Sidak's multiple comparisons tests. Drawn from immuneACCESS, this table holds only the in-frame rearrangements with V and J called that TCRdb kept. Clones are partly lost; checked studies trace under half to an unresolved V gene and leave the rest unexplained. The V and J calls and clone size are taken from that table; D and trimming were inferred from the DNA. For this sample the table gives 120,000 or so clones, of which 89% were detected only once. Clones ranked in the top ten supply around 4.5% of the sample.

What this sample's time point label stands for: baseline before first vaccination. The vaccinee samples were drawn from two UK trials, COV001 and COV002, one of which was a single-blind randomized controlled phase 2/3 trial testing AZD1222 (ChAdOx1 nCoV-19) in healthy adults. Trial participant PBMC samples were collected at day 0 and day 28 after the second dose for TCRbeta chain sequencing. On this clone: The clone's antigen remains unknown. No per-base quality is available; no much larger clone lies one base away.

V has 2 bases trimmed and J has 4 bases trimmed; junction bases matching no gene number 3. The CDR3 spans 16 residues, from the cysteine through the phenylalanine. Solely the CDR3 DNA is kept, with 48 bases framed from the first base. From a lookup of the germline V gene, CDR1 and CDR2 are SGHDN and FVKESK. Paper-wide results and their limitations: Because no day 14 peak-response samples were available, repertoires were characterized only after the peak T cell response. The whole spike protein was spanned by vaccine-associated CD4 TCRs, and dominant responses were seen in regions 160-218 and 743-854. Spike-specific TCR breadth and depth rose significantly after two AZD1222 doses compared with day 0 and with MenACWY recipients. In the small 56-69-year group, the increase in depth fell short of significance, most likely because of low power. Nearly half of unique spike-specific TCRs reportedly recognized epitopes outside regions mutated in the B.1.351 and B.1.1.7 variants. Most participants were white British and females outnumbered males, and the authors suggested that clonal diversity may have been underestimated. Conclusions about previously exposed vaccinees are limited, since just six AZD1222 recipients were seropositive for SARS-CoV-2 at baseline.

Recombination linked TRBV14 to TRBJ2-3; a stretch of 13 junction bases matches TRBD2. The sequence came from an adult in good health. The specimen comprised peripheral blood, sampled on day 0 of AZD1222 vaccination. For the CDR3, the sequence is CASSQLLAGGPDTQYF. The DNA sequence is as follows: TGTGCCAGCAGCCAATTACTAGCGGGAGGGCCAGATACGCAGTATTTT.